This record covers a single T cell receptor (beta chain). The antigen is unknown. One base away lies a much larger clone, so this may be a sequencing read error. Lacking the conserved final phenylalanine or tryptophan, this CDR3 likely reflects a read error. This specimen comes from a study of post-analysis software for immune sequencing data. General study results and limits: Included in a set of 5 or 6 TRBV segments more frequent in patients than controls were TRBV5-6, TRBV5-1 and TRBV20-1.

The V end was cut by 5 bases, the J end by 1 base, with 11 bases between. CDR3 length: 13 residues. Germline values: CDR1 SQVTM, CDR2 ANQGSEA. Built from TCR beta cDNA, the libraries had unique molecular identifiers in them. TCRdb reprocessed the PCR reads via MiXCR and lists one record per CDR3 protein. The table shows roughly 650,000 distinct CDR3 sequences, with 59% occurring only once. This clonotype was sampled from a girl aged 2 to 9 with multiple sclerosis. This rearrangement joins TRBV29-1 to TRBJ2-5, with D perhaps given as TRBD1 or TRBD2 (5 bases each). The sequencing input was blood. The CDR3 spells CSVNQGAQETQYC. The CDR3 coding sequence is TGCAGCGTTAATCAGGGAGCCCAAGAGACCCAGTACTGC.